The source of this TCR beta chain is a study of cytomegalovirus exposure and HLA in healthy donors. Whole-study context: Clustering assigned about 79% of the approximately 400 genotyped donors to the Caucasian-associated ancestry cluster. Notes on the study in general: A few CMV-associated chains proved CMV antigen-specific in vitro. Indistinguishable V segments, including TRBV6-2 and TRBV6-3, were excluded.

60 Vbeta and 13 Jbeta primers were used in PCR. Profiled with immunoSEQ multiplex PCR; TCRdb holds only in-frame clones, not every one. The repertoire holds over 100,000 clones, with 87% as singletons. In germline, CDR1 is GTSNPN, CDR2 SVGIG (reference sequence). Losses at the gene ends were 5 bases for V and 1 base for J; bases not matched to a gene: 6. The CDR3 extends over 14 amino acids. In the case of this clone: Its antigen is still unknown.

The receptor's source is a woman aged 25-40 years in good health and CMV-seronegative. The specimen was PBMCs. The V call is TRBV30, the J call TRBJ2-3; 7 bases map to TRBD2. The CDR3 nucleotides read TGTGCCTGGGGGGAGGGACTCCGCACAGATACGCAGTATTTT. This codes for CAWGEGLRTDTQYF.